This is a list of T cell receptor beta chains from one sample in a study of T cells in Graves' hyperthyroidism and ophthalmopathy. TCRdb reprocessed the multiplex PCR reads via MiXCR and lists one record per CDR3 protein. The sample lists about 420,000 distinct CDR3 sequences; around 15% were seen once. Input material: blood. Receptor source: a woman aged 18-29 years with Graves' hyperthyroidism. Each CDR3 is given with its conserved first and last residue. The D gene is left open where the match is weak. Clone sizes are given selectively: once, few, many, or a class where the clone is expanded.

TRBV27	.	many	TRBJ1-5	TGTGCCAGCAGTTTCGACAGCTATAGCAATCAGCCCCAGCATTTT	CASSFDSYSNQPQHF
TRBV5-5	.	.	TRBJ1-4	TGTGCCAGCAGCTTGGCGGGGGACGCGCTGGGAGAAAAACTGTTTTTT	CASSLAGDALGEKLFF
TRBV7-9	.	.	TRBJ2-7	TGTGCCAGCAGCCGAACAGAGGGAGACGAGCAGTACTTC	CASSRTEGDEQYF
TRBV28	.	.	TRBJ2-1	TGTGCCAGCAGTTTATCGGGTAGGGGTTATGAGCAGTTCTTC	CASSLSGRGYEQFF
TRBV27	TRBD1	.	TRBJ2-7	TGTGCCAGCAGTCCGCTGGAACAGGGGTCCGAGCAGTACTTC	CASSPLEQGSEQYF
TRBV29-1	.	.	TRBJ2-2	TGCAGCGTTTCTGTCGTTGGGGAGCTGTTTTTT	CSVSVVGELFF
TRBV18	.	.	TRBJ1-5	TGTGCCAGCTCCGCCGGGCCAGGGGCCGTTGGGCAGCCCCAGCATTTT	CASSAGPGAVGQPQHF
TRBV7-6	.	many	TRBJ1-1	TGTGCCAGCAGTCGAGGACACCTGAACACTGAAGCTTTCTTT	CASSRGHLNTEAFF
TRBV5-6	.	many	TRBJ2-5	TGTGCCAGCAGCTTCGAGTTCAGGGGTCAAGAGACCCAGTACTTC	CASSFEFRGQETQYF
TRBV20-1	TRBD2	.	TRBJ2-1	TGCAGTGCCGTGGGACTAGCGTACAACAATGAGCAGTTCTTC	CSAVGLAYNNEQFF
TRBV11-2	.	many	TRBJ2-3	TGTGCCAGCAGCTTTAGCAGGGTCACAGATACGCAGTATTTT	CASSFSRVTDTQYF
TRBV28	TRBD1	many	TRBJ1-6	TGTGCCAGCAGACTAGTAAAACCCTCGACCGGGACAGGGGATTGGTCACCCCTCCACTTT	CASRLVKPSTGTGDWSPLHF
TRBV6-5	.	many	TRBJ2-7	TGTGCCAGCAGTTACTCTTTATCAGTGGACCCCTACGAGCAGTACTTC	CASSYSLSVDPYEQYF
TRBV7-8	.	many	TRBJ1-2	TGTGCCAGCAGCTTAACACCCGCTAACTATGGCTACACCTTC	CASSLTPANYGYTF
TRBV30	.	many	TRBJ2-3	TGTGCCTGGATCCGGGCAAGCGAAGATACGCAGTATTTT	CAWIRASEDTQYF
TRBV28	.	many	TRBJ2-7	TGTGCCAGCAGTTCCAACTACGAGCAGTACTTC	CASSSNYEQYF
TRBV2	TRBD1	.	TRBJ1-5	TGTGCCAGCAGGACGACAGGGAATCAGCCCCAGCATTTT	CASRTTGNQPQHF
TRBV6-2/TRBV6-3	.	many	TRBJ2-7	TGTGCCAGCAGGCACGAACTAGGGCCTAGTAATACCTACGAGCAGTACTTC	CASRHELGPSNTYEQYF
TRBV6-6	TRBD2	.	TRBJ2-1	TGTGCCAGCAGTTACTCCGGGACTAGCGATGAGCAGTTCTTC	CASSYSGTSDEQFF
TRBV5-1	TRBD1	.	TRBJ2-4	TGCGCCAGCAGCCCGACAGGGAGTCTAGCCAAAAACATTCAGTACTTC	CASSPTGSLAKNIQYF
TRBV3-1	TRBD1	many	TRBJ2-5	TGTGCCAGCAGTCGACAGGGGGCGTCGGGGGAGACCCAGTACTTC	CASSRQGASGETQYF